This TCR beta chain is from a study of blood T cell repertoires in COVID-19. Study overall: Whether acute or convalescent, the COVID-19 samples came from the United States, Italy and Spain. PBMCs, B-cell-depleted T cells, or T cells provided the cDNA or gDNA that made up the material.

Original handling: By means of reference gene primer amplification, nucleated cell counts were estimated. Sequencing used immunoSEQ multiplex PCR; TCRdb keeps in-frame clones, though not all of them. V and J calls and clone size are given by that table; D and trimming were obtained from the DNA. The sample shows approximately 190,000 clones, 80% of them seen only once. CDR1 is WSHSY and CDR2 is SAAADI in the germline V gene. This CDR3 comprises 15 residues. J gave up 5 bases and V 6 bases, and 7 bases lay outside the gene matches. The material sequenced was peripheral blood. The chain has TRBV10-2 and TRBJ2-3; TRBD2 matches at 11 bases. The receptor's source is a man aged 55 to 70 with acute or convalescent COVID-19. CDR3 sequence: CASSPTSGRRDTQYF. CDR3 nucleotides: TGCGCCAGCAGCCCTACTAGCGGGAGAAGAGATACGCAGTATTTT.